This TCR beta chain was obtained from a study of T cells in localized non-small cell lung cancer. V lost 5 bases, J lost 1 base, and 4 bases stayed unmatched. CDR3 length: 14 amino acids. Germline assignment: CDR1 MNHEY and CDR2 SVGAGI. Study findings and constraints: There were a median roughly 60 of the top 100 tumor clones appearing in adjacent lung. The study found T cell clonality highest in uninvolved adjacent lung, above tumor. Overall survival was longer when the density of T cells in the blood was higher. Only one tumor region was sequenced, so heterogeneity remains possible.

TCRdb's copy holds only in-frame clones and misses some; the assay was immunoSEQ multiplex PCR. This table holds around 20,000 clones, more than 75% found once. Comment on this clone: Its antigen is not known.

The material sequenced was PBMCs, taken before any cancer treatment. The V gene is TRBV6-5, the J gene TRBJ2-7, with 8 bases that match TRBD2. The TCR comes from a woman aged 40 to 75 with stage II squamous cell lung carcinoma. CDR3 coding DNA: TGTGCCAGCAGTATCGGGACTAGGTCCTACGAGCAGTACTTC. Translating gives CASSIGTRSYEQYF.